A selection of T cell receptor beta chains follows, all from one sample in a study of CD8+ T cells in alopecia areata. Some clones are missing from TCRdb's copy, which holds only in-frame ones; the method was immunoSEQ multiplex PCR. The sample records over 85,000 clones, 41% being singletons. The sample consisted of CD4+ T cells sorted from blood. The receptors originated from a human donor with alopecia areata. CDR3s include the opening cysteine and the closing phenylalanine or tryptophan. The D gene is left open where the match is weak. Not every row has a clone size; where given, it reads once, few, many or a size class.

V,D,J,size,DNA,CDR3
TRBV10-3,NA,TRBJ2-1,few,TGTGCCATCAGTCCCGGGACGACCGACAATGAGCAGTTCTTC,CAISPGTTDNEQFF
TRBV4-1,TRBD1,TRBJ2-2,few,TGCGCCAGCAGACGACAGGGGGCCGGGGAGCTGTTTTTT,CASRRQGAGELFF
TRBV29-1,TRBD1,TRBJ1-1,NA,TGCAGCGCGGAGACAGGGGGGAACACTGAAGCTTTCTTT,CSAETGGNTEAFF
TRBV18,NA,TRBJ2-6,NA,TGTGCCAGCTCACCAACAGGGACCCCCTCTGGGGCCAACGTCCTGACTTTC,CASSPTGTPSGANVLTF
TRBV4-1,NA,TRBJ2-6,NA,TGCGCCAGCAGCCAAGTTCGACCATACGTCCTGACTTTC,CASSQVRPYVLTF
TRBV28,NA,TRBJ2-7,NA,TGTGCCAGCAGTCCCCGGGGGCTCGATAAAACTGGCTACGAGCAGTACTTC,CASSPRGLDKTGYEQYF
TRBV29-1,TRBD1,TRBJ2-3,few,TGCAGCGCCAAGCAGGACAGGAGATCCACAGATACGCAGTATTTT,CSAKQDRRSTDTQYF
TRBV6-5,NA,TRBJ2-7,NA,TGTGCCAGCAGTTCCCCTCCTGCTCAGTACTTC,CASSSPPAQYF
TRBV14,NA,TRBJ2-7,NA,TGTGCCAGCAGCCAACAGACTAGTCACAGCTACGAGCAGTACTTC,CASSQQTSHSYEQYF
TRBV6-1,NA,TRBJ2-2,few,TGTGCCAGCACTTTGACATCCCCCGGGGAGCTGTTTTTT,CASTLTSPGELFF
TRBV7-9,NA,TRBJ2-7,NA,TGTGCCAGCAGCTTAGTTGCAGGGCCTAGGAAACAGTACTTC,CASSLVAGPRKQYF
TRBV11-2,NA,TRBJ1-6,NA,TGTGCCAGCAGCTCCCAACAGGGCTCTAATTCACCCCTCCACTTT,CASSSQQGSNSPLHF
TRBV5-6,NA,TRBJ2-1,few,TGTGCCAGCAGCTTGGGGCAGAGCTACAATGAGCAGTTCTTC,CASSLGQSYNEQFF
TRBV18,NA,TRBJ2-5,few,TGTGCCAGCTCACCCGGAAACAAAGAGACCCAGTACTTC,CASSPGNKETQYF
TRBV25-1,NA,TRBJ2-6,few,TGTGCCAGCAGTTTTGCTGGGGCCAACGTCCTGACTTTC,CASSFAGANVLTF
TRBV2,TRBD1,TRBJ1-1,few,TGTGCCAGCAGTGACGGGACAGGGATAGTGTACACTGAAGCTTTCTTT,CASSDGTGIVYTEAFF
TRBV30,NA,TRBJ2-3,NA,TGTGCCTGGAGCCCGGGGGGCACAGATACGCAGTATTTT,CAWSPGGTDTQYF
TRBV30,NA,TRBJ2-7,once,TGTGCCTGGCACAGGGAAACCTACGAGCAGTACTTC,CAWHRETYEQYF
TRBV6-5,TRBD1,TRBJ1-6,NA,TGTGCCAGCAGTTACTTGGACAGGGTTAATTCACCCCTCCACTTT,CASSYLDRVNSPLHF
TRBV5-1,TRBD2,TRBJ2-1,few,TGCGCCAGTTGGGGAGCGGGAGTTCCCAATGAGCAGTTCTTC,CASWGAGVPNEQFF
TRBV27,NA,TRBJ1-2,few,TGTGCCAGCAGTTTAGGTCAGGGCCCAACCTATGGCTACACCTTC,CASSLGQGPTYGYTF
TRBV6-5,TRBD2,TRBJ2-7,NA,TGTGCCAGCAGTTACTCCTTATCGGGGGGGCGCGAGCAGTACTTC,CASSYSLSGGREQYF
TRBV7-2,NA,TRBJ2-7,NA,TGTGCCAGCAGCTTCCCATCGGGGGACTACGAGCAGTACTTC,CASSFPSGDYEQYF
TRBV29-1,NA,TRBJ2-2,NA,TGCAGCGTTTCCCCCTGGTCCACCGGGGAGCTGTTTTTT,CSVSPWSTGELFF
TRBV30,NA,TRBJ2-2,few,TGTGCCTGGAACCGGGACATTACTACCGGGGAGCTGTTTTTT,CAWNRDITTGELFF
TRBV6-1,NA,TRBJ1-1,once,TGTGCCAGCAGTGGGTCGGTTCCTGAAGCTTTCTTT,CASSGSVPEAFF
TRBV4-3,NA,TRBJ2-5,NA,TGCGCCAGCAGCCCCAACGTTAGGACCCAAGAGACCCAGTACTTC,CASSPNVRTQETQYF
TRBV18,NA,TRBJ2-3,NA,TGTGCCAGCTCAGGCTCGGGACCGCAAATCACAGATACGCAGTATTTT,CASSGSGPQITDTQYF